This record concerns one T cell receptor (beta chain) sequence. Its target is unknown. The sample comes from a study of OX40 agonist ivuxolimab in advanced cancers. Study information: Three individuals attained partial responses, comprising one hepatocellular carcinoma case and two cutaneous melanoma cases. Study observations and caveats: Expanded clones tended on average to be more numerous among CD8+ T cells than CD4+.

V lost 4 bases and J lost 2, with 13 bases in between. In germline, CDR1 is SGHRS, CDR2 YFSETQ. The CDR3 sequence is 15 residues long. Only in-frame clones appear in the TCRdb table, and some are missing; sequencing was by immunoSEQ multiplex PCR. The profile shows about 73,000 clones, more than 85% of them singletons. This receptor was obtained from an adult with an advanced solid tumor such as melanoma, head and neck, liver or kidney cancer. The input for sequencing was CD4+ or CD8+ T cells sorted from blood, taken in a trial of the OX40 agonist ivuxolimab. The chain couples TRBV5-1 to TRBJ1-5; D is perhaps TRBD1 (6 bases). CDR3 nucleotide sequence: TGCGCCAGCAGCCCCGTGGGGGGCGGCAATCAGCCCCAGCATTTT. Amino acids: CASSPVGGGNQPQHF.